The clone carrying this T cell receptor (beta chain) is labeled as medium-sized. Its antigen is unknown. Trimming left V 3 bases short and J 0 bases short, with 15 bases between. The CDR3 has 15 amino acids. CDR1 and CDR2 (germline): DFQATT, SNEGSKA (reference sequence). TCRdb recomputed calls from the multiplex PCR reads with MiXCR, one row per CDR3 protein. The table shows roughly 16,000 distinct CDR3 sequences, with approximately 51% occurring only once. The sample belongs to a study of breast tumors, draining lymph nodes, adjacent tissues. The study's findings and limits: Data fit most tumor T cells coming from lymph node, expanding in tumor. Tumor repertoires ranked between lymph nodes and nontumor tissue in diversity, with V and J gene preferences. Data only fit, rather than demonstrated, lymph node origin of most tumor T cells.

The sequence was obtained from a female donor with breast cancer. Some clones in this sample may be carry-over from other donors' samples. The chain combines TRBV20-1 with TRBJ2-7; a weak D match, TRBD2 (6 bases). Source material: tumor-adjacent breast tissue. The CDR3: CSARDAAGFSYEQYF. In DNA, the CDR3 is TGCAGTGCTAGGGACGCGGCGGGGTTCTCCTACGAGCAGTACTTC.